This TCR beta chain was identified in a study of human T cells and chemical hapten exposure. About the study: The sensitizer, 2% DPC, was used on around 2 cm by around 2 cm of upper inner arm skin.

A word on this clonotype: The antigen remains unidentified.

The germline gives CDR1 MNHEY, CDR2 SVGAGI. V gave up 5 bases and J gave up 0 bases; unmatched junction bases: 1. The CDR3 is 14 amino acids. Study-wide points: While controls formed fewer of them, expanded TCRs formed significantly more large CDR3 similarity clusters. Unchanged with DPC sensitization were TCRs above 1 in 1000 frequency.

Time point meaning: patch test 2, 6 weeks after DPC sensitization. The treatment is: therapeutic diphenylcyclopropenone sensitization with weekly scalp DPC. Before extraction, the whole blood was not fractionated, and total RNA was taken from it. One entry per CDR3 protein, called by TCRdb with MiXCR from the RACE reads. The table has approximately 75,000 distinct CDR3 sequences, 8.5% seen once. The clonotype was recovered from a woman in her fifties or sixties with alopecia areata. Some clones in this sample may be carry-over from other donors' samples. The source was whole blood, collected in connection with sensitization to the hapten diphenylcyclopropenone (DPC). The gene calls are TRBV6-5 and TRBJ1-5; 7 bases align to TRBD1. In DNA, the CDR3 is TGTGCCAGCAGTCACAGGGGTAGCAATCAGCCCCAGCATTTT. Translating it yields CASSHRGSNQPQHF.